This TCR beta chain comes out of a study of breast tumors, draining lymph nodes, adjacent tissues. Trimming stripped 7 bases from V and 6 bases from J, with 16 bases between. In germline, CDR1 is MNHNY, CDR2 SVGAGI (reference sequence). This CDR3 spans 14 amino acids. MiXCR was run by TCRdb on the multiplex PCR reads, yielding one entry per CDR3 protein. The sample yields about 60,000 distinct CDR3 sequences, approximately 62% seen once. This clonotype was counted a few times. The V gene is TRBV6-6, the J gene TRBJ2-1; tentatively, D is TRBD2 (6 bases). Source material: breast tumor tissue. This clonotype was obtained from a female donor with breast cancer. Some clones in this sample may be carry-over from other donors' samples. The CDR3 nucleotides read TGTGCCAGCAATGGCGGCGGGACCGTCAATGAGCAGTTCTTC. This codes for CASNGGGTVNEQFF.